This TCR beta chain was recovered during a study of blood T cell repertoires in COVID-19. Overall study: The United States, Italy and Spain supplied acute and convalescent COVID-19 samples. The cDNA or gDNA used as material had been derived from T cells, B-cell-depleted T cells, or PBMCs.

Germline CDR1 SGHDT, CDR2 YYEEEE. The CDR3 covers 16 residues. V was clipped by 1 base and J by 3 bases, with 16 bases between them. Authors' processing steps: Amplification of reference gene primers provided the estimated nucleated cell counts. Clones were sequenced by immunoSEQ multiplex PCR, and TCRdb holds only the in-frame ones, with some missing. The DNA was the basis for D and trimming; V, J and clone size are from that table. The table shows about 160,000 clones, with 84% occurring only once. The sample comprised peripheral blood. V and J are TRBV5-6 and TRBJ1-1, with D possibly TRBD1 on 6 matching bases. This sequence was found in a man in his forties or fifties who had recovered from COVID-19. The CDR3 loop reads CASSLSFMGAYTEAFF. Here the CDR3 DNA reads TGTGCCAGCAGCTTGTCTTTTATGGGGGCGTACACTGAAGCTTTCTTT. Supplemented by reference TRBV5-6 and TRBJ1-1, the full variable domain reads DAGVTQSPTHLIKTRGQQVTLRCSPKSGHDTVSWYQQALGQGPQFIFQYYEEEERQRGNFPDRFSGHQFPNYSSELNVNALLLGDSALYLCASSLSFMGAYTEAFFGQGTRLTVV.